The rows below give T cell receptor beta chains drawn from one sample of a study of T-cell reconstitution after alpha-beta-depleted transplantation in children. TCRdb passed the PCR reads through MiXCR, listing each CDR3 protein once. The sample includes about 200,000 distinct CDR3 sequences, approximately 6.9% of them seen just once. This material consisted of PBMCs, taken before TCRalphabeta/CD19-depleted stem cell transplant. The source of these receptors is a boy aged 2-15 years with acute lymphoblastic leukemia, due to receive a stem cell transplant. Both conserved end residues are part of each CDR3. D genes are given only for firm matches. The size of a clone is reported for some rows only, either as once, few or many, or as a class for expanded clones.

V gene	J gene	D gene	clone size	CDR3 protein	CDR3 DNA
TRBV7-3	TRBJ1-1	NA	NA	CASSPLSPMNTEAFF	TGTGCCAGCAGCCCTCTGTCCCCCATGAACACTGAAGCTTTCTTT
TRBV6-2/TRBV6-3	TRBJ1-1	NA	many	CASSYEQTEAFF	TGTGCCAGCAGTTACGAGCAGACTGAAGCTTTCTTT
TRBV11-2	TRBJ2-1	NA	many	CASSLGHNEQFF	TGTGCCAGCAGCTTAGGTCACAATGAGCAGTTCTTC
TRBV2	TRBJ2-4	TRBD2	NA	CASSPYRLAGEGTKNIQYF	TGTGCCAGCAGTCCCTACAGACTAGCGGGAGAAGGGACCAAAAACATTCAGTACTTC
TRBV20-1	TRBJ1-2	NA	many	CSARVGIYGYTF	TGCAGTGCTAGGGTCGGGATCTATGGCTACACCTTC
TRBV6-1	TRBJ1-5	NA	many	CASSEMDQPQHF	TGTGCCAGCAGTGAAATGGATCAGCCCCAGCATTTT
TRBV20-1	TRBJ2-7	NA	many	CSAPQFPRDGTSYEQYF	TGCAGTGCTCCACAATTCCCACGGGACGGAACTTCCTACGAGCAGTACTTC
TRBV4-3	TRBJ2-7	TRBD1	few	CASSQDPGQGSGEQYF	TGCGCCAGCAGCCAAGATCCGGGACAGGGTTCGGGTGAGCAGTACTTC
TRBV28	TRBJ2-1	NA	few	CAGSTGTLTYNEQFF	TGTGCCGGATCAACAGGGACCCTCACCTACAATGAGCAGTTCTTC
TRBV28	TRBJ2-7	NA	many	CASRPGTLTYEQYF	TGTGCCAGCAGGCCTGGTACACTCACCTACGAGCAGTACTTC
TRBV24-1	TRBJ2-1	NA	many	CATSKKGRNEQFF	TGTGCCACCAGTAAAAAGGGGAGGAATGAGCAGTTCTTC
TRBV3-1	TRBJ2-7	TRBD2	few	CASSLGTITYEQYF	TGTGCCAGCAGCCTGGGGACTATAACCTACGAGCAGTACTTC
TRBV4-2	TRBJ1-5	NA	NA	CASSQDSDSSGQPQHF	TGTGCCAGCAGCCAAGATTCAGACAGCTCTGGCCAGCCCCAGCATTTT
TRBV18	TRBJ2-2	TRBD1	few	CASSEGQIGELFF	TGTGCCAGCTCAGAGGGACAGATCGGGGAGCTGTTTTTT
TRBV4-3	TRBJ2-5	TRBD2	many	CASSQTPSGGIKETQYF	TGCGCCAGCAGCCAGACCCCCAGCGGGGGGATTAAAGAGACCCAGTACTTC
TRBV20-1	TRBJ2-1	NA	many	CSASADSYNEQFF	TGCAGTGCATCAGCGGACTCCTACAATGAGCAGTTCTTC
TRBV20-1	TRBJ2-7	NA	many	CSLILRDEQYF	TGCAGTCTCATCCTCCGGGACGAGCAGTACTTC